The rows below give T cell receptor beta chains drawn from one sample of a study of CD8+ T cells in alopecia areata. The assay was immunoSEQ multiplex PCR, and TCRdb's table has in-frame clones only and misses some. The data show more than 200,000 clones, approximately 47% seen once. Sequencing used CD4+ T cells sorted from blood, obtained at approximately week 37, from a patient treated with tofacitinib. The receptors originated from a human donor with alopecia areata. CDR3s include the opening cysteine and the closing phenylalanine or tryptophan. A D gene is named only where the DNA matches it firmly. For some rows the clone size is stated as once, few or many, or as a class when expanded; others skip it.

V gene: TRBV5-4; D gene: -; J gene: TRBJ2-1; clone size: -; CDR3 protein: CASSLGGAEQFF; CDR3 DNA: TGTGCCAGCAGCTTGGGGGGGGCTGAGCAGTTCTTC
V gene: TRBV30; D gene: -; J gene: TRBJ2-3; clone size: -; CDR3 protein: CAWSERSTDTQYF; CDR3 DNA: TGTGCCTGGAGTGAACGGAGCACAGATACGCAGTATTTT
V gene: TRBV18; D gene: TRBD1; J gene: TRBJ1-1; clone size: few; CDR3 protein: CASSPPRGTGTEAFF; CDR3 DNA: TGTGCCAGCTCACCACCCCGTGGGACAGGAACTGAAGCTTTCTTT
V gene: TRBV2; D gene: TRBD1; J gene: TRBJ2-7; clone size: -; CDR3 protein: CASSLTGGDLSYEQYF; CDR3 DNA: TGTGCCAGCAGTCTGACAGGGGGTGACCTCTCCTACGAGCAGTACTTC
V gene: TRBV11-2; D gene: -; J gene: TRBJ2-5; clone size: -; CDR3 protein: CASSFPDRQETQYF; CDR3 DNA: TGTGCCAGCAGCTTCCCTGACAGGCAAGAGACCCAGTACTTC
V gene: TRBV4-1; D gene: -; J gene: TRBJ1-1; clone size: -; CDR3 protein: CASSPRTGIRTEAFF; CDR3 DNA: TGCGCCAGCAGCCCCCGGACGGGCATACGGACTGAAGCTTTCTTT
V gene: TRBV6-6; D gene: TRBD1; J gene: TRBJ2-7; clone size: -; CDR3 protein: CASSYGGKGAEEQYF; CDR3 DNA: TGTGCCAGCAGTTACGGGGGAAAGGGGGCGGAGGAGCAGTACTTC
V gene: TRBV19; D gene: -; J gene: TRBJ2-3; clone size: many; CDR3 protein: CASSLGAASTDTQYF; CDR3 DNA: TGTGCCAGTAGTTTGGGTGCAGCTAGCACAGATACGCAGTATTTT
V gene: TRBV19; D gene: -; J gene: TRBJ2-2; clone size: few; CDR3 protein: CASMAGIRTGELFF; CDR3 DNA: TGTGCCAGTATGGCCGGGATACGTACCGGGGAGCTGTTTTTT
V gene: TRBV27; D gene: TRBD1; J gene: TRBJ1-1; clone size: -; CDR3 protein: CASSPTGSMNTEAFF; CDR3 DNA: TGTGCCAGCAGTCCGACAGGGAGCATGAACACTGAAGCTTTCTTT
V gene: TRBV7-6; D gene: -; J gene: TRBJ2-7; clone size: -; CDR3 protein: CASSLAPSLSRGGEQYF; CDR3 DNA: TGTGCCAGCAGCTTAGCCCCAAGTTTATCCAGGGGAGGCGAGCAGTACTTC
V gene: TRBV2; D gene: -; J gene: TRBJ2-1; clone size: few; CDR3 protein: CASISGRSYNEQFF; CDR3 DNA: TGTGCCAGCATATCCGGTCGGTCCTACAATGAGCAGTTCTTC
V gene: TRBV7-2; D gene: -; J gene: TRBJ2-1; clone size: -; CDR3 protein: CASSSEGREQFF; CDR3 DNA: TGTGCCAGCAGCTCAGAAGGAAGAGAGCAGTTCTTC
V gene: TRBV9; D gene: TRBD2; J gene: TRBJ2-2; clone size: -; CDR3 protein: CASSVETSAGELFF; CDR3 DNA: TGTGCCAGCAGCGTAGAGACTAGCGCCGGGGAGCTGTTTTTT
V gene: TRBV30; D gene: -; J gene: TRBJ2-7; clone size: many; CDR3 protein: CAWSGGFYEQYF; CDR3 DNA: TGTGCCTGGAGCGGCGGTTTCTACGAGCAGTACTTC